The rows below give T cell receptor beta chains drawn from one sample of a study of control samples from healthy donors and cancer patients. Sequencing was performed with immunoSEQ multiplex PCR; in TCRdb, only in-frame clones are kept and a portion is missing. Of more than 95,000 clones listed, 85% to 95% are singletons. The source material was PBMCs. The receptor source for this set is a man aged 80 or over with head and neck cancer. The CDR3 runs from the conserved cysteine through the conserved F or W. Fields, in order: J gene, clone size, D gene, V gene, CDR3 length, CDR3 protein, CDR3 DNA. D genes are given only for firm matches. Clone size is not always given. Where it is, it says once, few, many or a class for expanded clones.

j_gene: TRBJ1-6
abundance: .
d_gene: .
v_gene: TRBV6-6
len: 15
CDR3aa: CASSYDVSSNSPLHF
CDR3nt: TGTGCCAGCAGTTACGATGTCAGTTCGAATTCACCCCTCCACTTT

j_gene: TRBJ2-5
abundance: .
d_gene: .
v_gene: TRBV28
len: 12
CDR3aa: CASSLMGETQYF
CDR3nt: TGTGCCAGCAGTTTAATGGGGGAGACCCAGTACTTC

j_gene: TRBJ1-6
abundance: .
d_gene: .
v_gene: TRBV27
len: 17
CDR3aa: CASSSGPGSSYNSPLHF
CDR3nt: TGTGCCAGCAGTTCCGGCCCAGGGAGCTCCTATAATTCACCCCTCCACTTT

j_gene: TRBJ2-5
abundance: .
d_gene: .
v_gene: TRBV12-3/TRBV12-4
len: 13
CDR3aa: CASTRDHGETQYF
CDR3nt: TGTGCCAGCACCCGGGACCATGGGGAGACCCAGTACTTC

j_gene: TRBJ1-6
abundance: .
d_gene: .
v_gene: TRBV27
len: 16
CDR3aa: CASSLRTISYNSPLHF
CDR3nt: TGTGCCAGCAGTCTAAGGACCATCTCCTATAATTCACCCCTCCACTTT

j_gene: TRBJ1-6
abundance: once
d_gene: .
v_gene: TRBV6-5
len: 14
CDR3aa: CASSSLTRDSPLHF
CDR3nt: TGTGCCAGCAGTTCCCTTACCCGGGATTCACCCCTCCACTTT

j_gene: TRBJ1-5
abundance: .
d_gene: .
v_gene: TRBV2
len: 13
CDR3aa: CASTLAGSQPQHF
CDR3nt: TGTGCCAGCACCTTGGCGGGTTCCCAGCCCCAGCATTTT

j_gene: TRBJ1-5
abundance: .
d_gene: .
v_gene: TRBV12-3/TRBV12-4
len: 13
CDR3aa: CASSLLSNQPQHF
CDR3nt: TGTGCCAGCAGTTTACTGAGCAATCAGCCCCAGCATTTT

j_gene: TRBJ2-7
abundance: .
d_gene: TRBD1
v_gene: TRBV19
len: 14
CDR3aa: CASSIARGLYEQYF
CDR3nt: TGTGCCAGTAGTATAGCCAGGGGGCTGTACGAGCAGTACTTC

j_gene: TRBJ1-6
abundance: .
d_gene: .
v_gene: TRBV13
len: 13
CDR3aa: CASAAAGGSPLHF
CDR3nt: TGTGCCAGCGCCGCGGCGGGAGGGTCACCCCTCCACTTT

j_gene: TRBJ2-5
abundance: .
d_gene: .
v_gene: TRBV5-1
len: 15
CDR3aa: CASSPLPGAGETQYF
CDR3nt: TGCGCCAGCAGCCCTCTTCCGGGGGCGGGTGAGACCCAGTACTTC

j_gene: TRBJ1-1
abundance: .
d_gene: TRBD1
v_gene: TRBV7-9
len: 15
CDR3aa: CASSRPGQGNTEAFF
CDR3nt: TGTGCCAGCAGCCGACCGGGACAGGGTAACACTGAAGCTTTCTTT

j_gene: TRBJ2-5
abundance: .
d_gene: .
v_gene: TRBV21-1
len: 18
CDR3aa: CASSPPGRCASEQETQYF
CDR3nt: TGTGCCAGCAGCCCCCCCGGAAGGTGTGCTAGCGAGCAAGAGACCCAGTACTTC

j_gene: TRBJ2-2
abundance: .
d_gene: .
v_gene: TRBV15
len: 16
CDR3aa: CATSRDLPPNTGELFF
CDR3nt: TGTGCCACCAGCAGAGATCTCCCTCCTAACACCGGGGAGCTGTTTTTT

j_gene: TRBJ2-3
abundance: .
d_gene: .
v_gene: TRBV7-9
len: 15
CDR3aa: CASSSRTVSRTTQYF
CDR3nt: TGTGCCAGCAGTTCACGGACAGTTTCGAGGACCACGCAGTATTTT

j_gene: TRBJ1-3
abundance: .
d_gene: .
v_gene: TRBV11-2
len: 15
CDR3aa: CASSLTVLSGNTIYF
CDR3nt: TGTGCCAGCAGCTTAACGGTACTTTCTGGAAACACCATATATTTT